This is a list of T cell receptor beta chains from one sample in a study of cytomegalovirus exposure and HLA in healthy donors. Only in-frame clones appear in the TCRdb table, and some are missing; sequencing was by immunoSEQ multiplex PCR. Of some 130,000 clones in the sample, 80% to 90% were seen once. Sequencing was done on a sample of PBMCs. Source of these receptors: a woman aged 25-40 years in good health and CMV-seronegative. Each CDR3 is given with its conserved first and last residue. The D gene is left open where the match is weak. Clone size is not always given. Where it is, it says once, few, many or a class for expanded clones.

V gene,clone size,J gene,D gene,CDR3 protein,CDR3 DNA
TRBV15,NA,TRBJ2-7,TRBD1,CATSSRTGYEQYF,TGTGCCACCAGCAGCCGGACAGGATACGAGCAGTACTTC
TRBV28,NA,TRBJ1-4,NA,CASSPPNYRVTNEKLFF,TGTGCCAGCAGCCCTCCCAACTACAGGGTGACTAATGAAAAACTGTTTTTT
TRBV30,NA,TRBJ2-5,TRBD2,CAWGGGTPGGEETQYF,TGTGCCTGGGGCGGTGGGACTCCGGGAGGGGAAGAGACCCAGTACTTC
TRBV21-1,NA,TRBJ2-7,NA,CASKGRGKQGYEQYF,TGTGCCAGCAAGGGGAGGGGCAAACAAGGCTACGAGCAGTACTTC
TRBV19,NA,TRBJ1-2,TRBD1,CASSLPPWGQGGYGYTF,TGTGCCAGTAGTCTGCCTCCATGGGGACAGGGTGGCTATGGCTACACCTTC
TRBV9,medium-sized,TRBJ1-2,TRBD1,CASSVGQNYGYTF,TGTGCCAGCAGCGTGGGACAGAACTATGGCTACACCTTC
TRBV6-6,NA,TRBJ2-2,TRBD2,CASSRLAGENTGELFF,TGTGCCAGCAGTCGACTAGCGGGGGAGAACACCGGGGAGCTGTTTTTT
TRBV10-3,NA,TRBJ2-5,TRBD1,CAIKRDRGWETQYF,TGTGCCATCAAACGGGACAGGGGTTGGGAGACCCAGTACTTC
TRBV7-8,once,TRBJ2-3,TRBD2,CASRAGSDTQYF,TGTGCCAGTAGAGCGGGGTCAGATACGCAGTATTTT
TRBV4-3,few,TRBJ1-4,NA,CASSQGLRGWGEEKLFF,TGCGCCAGCAGCCAAGGTTTGCGGGGTTGGGGTGAGGAAAAACTGTTTTTT
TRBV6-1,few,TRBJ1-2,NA,CASSVQRSLGYGYTF,TGTGCCAGCAGTGTTCAGCGGTCCCTCGGCTATGGCTACACCTTC
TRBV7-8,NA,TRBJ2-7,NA,CASSLGQGQQYF,TGTGCCAGCAGCTTAGGGCAGGGCCAGCAGTACTTC
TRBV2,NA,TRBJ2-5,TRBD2,CASSPRSRGGQETQYF,TGTGCCAGCAGTCCACGCTCTCGGGGGGGCCAAGAGACCCAGTACTTC
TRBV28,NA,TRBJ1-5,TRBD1,CASSPPGTGDNQPQHF,TGTGCCAGCAGTCCCCCCGGGACAGGGGACAATCAGCCCCAGCATTTT
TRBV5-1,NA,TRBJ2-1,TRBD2,CASSWGLAASYNEQFF,TGCGCCAGCAGCTGGGGACTAGCGGCATCCTACAATGAGCAGTTCTTC
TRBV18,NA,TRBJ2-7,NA,CASSPQKDSYYEQYF,TGTGCCAGCTCACCACAAAAAGACAGCTACTACGAGCAGTACTTC
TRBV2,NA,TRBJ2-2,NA,CASSEIRNTGELFF,TGTGCCAGCAGTGAAATCCGGAACACCGGGGAGCTGTTTTTT
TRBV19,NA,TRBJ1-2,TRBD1,CASSTGQGLYGYTF,TGTGCCAGTAGTACAGGACAGGGGTTATATGGCTACACCTTC
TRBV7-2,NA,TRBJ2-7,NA,CASSHRTLSYEQYF,TGTGCCAGCAGCCATAGGACACTTTCCTACGAGCAGTACTTC
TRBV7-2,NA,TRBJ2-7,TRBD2,CASSTNSGGDDFSYEQYF,TGTGCCAGCAGCACTAATAGCGGGGGGGATGACTTCTCCTACGAGCAGTACTTC
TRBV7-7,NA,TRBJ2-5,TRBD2,CAYGRGGEETQYF,TGTGCCTATGGGCGGGGGGGAGAAGAGACCCAGTACTTC
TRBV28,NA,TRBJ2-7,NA,CASSFRGIRIYEQYF,TGTGCCAGCAGTTTTAGGGGTATCCGGATCTACGAGCAGTACTTC
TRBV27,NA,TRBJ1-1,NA,CASRAGHSNTEAFF,TGTGCCAGCAGGGCCGGACATTCGAACACTGAAGCTTTCTTT
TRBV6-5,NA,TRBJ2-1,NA,CASSYSRYRYNEQFF,TGTGCCAGCAGTTACTCTCGATACAGGTACAATGAGCAGTTCTTC
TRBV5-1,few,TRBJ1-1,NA,CASSLEGRGRSEAFF,TGCGCCAGCAGCTTGGAGGGCAGGGGTCGGTCTGAAGCTTTCTTT
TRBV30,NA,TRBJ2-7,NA,CAWDTITGTEQYF,TGTGCCTGGGATACTATAACAGGGACCGAGCAGTACTTC
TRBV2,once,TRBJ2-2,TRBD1,CASSGTGNTGELFF,TGTGCCAGCAGCGGGACAGGAAACACCGGGGAGCTGTTTTTT
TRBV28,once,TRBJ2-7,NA,CASSLGSRYEQYF,TGTGCCAGCAGTTTGGGCAGTAGATACGAGCAGTACTTC
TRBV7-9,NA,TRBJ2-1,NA,CASSQLKLEPPNEQFF,TGTGCCAGCAGCCAACTTAAGCTGGAGCCCCCCAATGAGCAGTTCTTC
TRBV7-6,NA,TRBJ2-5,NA,CASSTQAGETQYF,TGTGCCAGCAGCACCCAGGCAGGGGAGACCCAGTACTTC
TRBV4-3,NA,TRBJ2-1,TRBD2,CASSRTSGKNEQFF,TGCGCCAGCAGCCGCACTAGCGGGAAAAATGAGCAGTTCTTC
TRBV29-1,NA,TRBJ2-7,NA,CSVKGILSHEQYF,TGCAGCGTTAAGGGGATACTGAGCCACGAGCAGTACTTC
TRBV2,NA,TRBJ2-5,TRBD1,CASTDRGISQTQYF,TGTGCCAGCACCGACAGGGGGATCTCGCAGACCCAGTACTTC
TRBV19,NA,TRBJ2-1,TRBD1,CASSITGTAYNEQFF,TGTGCCAGTAGTATTACCGGGACAGCCTACAATGAGCAGTTCTTC
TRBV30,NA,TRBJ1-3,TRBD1,CAWREIQGGNTIYF,TGTGCCTGGAGGGAGATACAGGGGGGAAACACCATATATTTT
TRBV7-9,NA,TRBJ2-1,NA,CASSSIVDFYNEQFF,TGTGCCAGCAGCTCCATTGTAGACTTCTACAATGAGCAGTTCTTC
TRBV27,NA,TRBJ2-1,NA,CASSPTSGLGYYNEQFF,TGTGCCAGCAGTCCGACCAGCGGACTGGGATACTACAATGAGCAGTTCTTC
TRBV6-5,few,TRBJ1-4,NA,CASSPRLDEKLFF,TGTGCCAGCAGTCCACGACTGGATGAAAAACTGTTTTTT
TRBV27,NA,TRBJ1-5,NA,CAGRPGQFSNQPQHF,TGTGCCGGCAGGCCCGGACAGTTTAGCAATCAGCCCCAGCATTTT
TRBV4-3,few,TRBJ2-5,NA,CASSQGGVQETQYF,TGCGCCAGCAGCCAAGGCGGGGTACAAGAGACCCAGTACTTC
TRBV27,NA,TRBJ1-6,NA,CASSLSTRGVSPLHF,TGTGCCAGCAGTTTATCGACAAGGGGTGTCTCACCCCTCCACTTT
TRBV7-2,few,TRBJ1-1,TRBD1,CASSLGQGSTEAFF,TGTGCCAGCAGCTTGGGACAGGGGAGCACTGAAGCTTTCTTT
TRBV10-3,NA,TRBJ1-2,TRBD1,CAISESLPDRGGLGYTF,TGTGCCATCAGTGAGTCTCTTCCCGACAGGGGGGGTCTTGGCTACACCTTC
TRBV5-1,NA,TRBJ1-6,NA,CASSPAEIGDSPLHF,TGCGCCAGCAGCCCGGCGGAGATAGGAGATTCACCCCTCCACTTT
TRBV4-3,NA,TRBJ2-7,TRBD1,CASSQETGGSYEQYF,TGCGCCAGCAGCCAAGAGACAGGGGGCTCCTACGAGCAGTACTTC
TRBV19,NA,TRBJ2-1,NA,CASDTGTGYNEQFF,TGTGCCAGCGATACCGGGACTGGGTACAATGAGCAGTTCTTC
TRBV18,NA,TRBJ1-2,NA,CASSLQDLNYGYTF,TGTGCCAGCTCACTACAGGATCTGAACTATGGCTACACCTTC
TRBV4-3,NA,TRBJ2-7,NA,CASSQAPTGRTYEQYF,TGCGCCAGCAGCCAAGCCCCGACAGGACGCACCTACGAGCAGTACTTC
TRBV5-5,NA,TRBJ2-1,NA,CASSLVRVRRRNEQFF,TGTGCCAGCAGCTTGGTACGGGTGCGACGGAGGAATGAGCAGTTCTTC
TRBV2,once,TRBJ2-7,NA,CASTGQGGNYEQYF,TGTGCCAGCACCGGACAGGGAGGGAACTACGAGCAGTACTTC
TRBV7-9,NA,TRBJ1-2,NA,CASSPLGGANYGYTF,TGTGCCAGCAGCCCCCTCGGGGGAGCTAACTATGGCTACACCTTC